The 20 T cell receptor beta chains below all came from one sample that was sequenced in a study of cytomegalovirus exposure and HLA in healthy donors (dated by TCRdb to 2016 to 2017). The receptor library was made with the immunoSEQ multiplex PCR assay. For the multiplex PCR, a mixture combining 60 forward primers for TCR Vbeta segments and 13 reverse primers for TCR Jbeta segments was used. Here the immuneACCESS table is served through TCRdb, limited to in-frame sequences with V and J called. Missing clones are a known gap in these copies; in checked studies unresolved V genes cover under half, and the rest lacks a known reason. The sample yields fewer than 200,000 clones; under 85% were counted once. Of the sample, 1.6% falls within the top ten clones. The source material was PBMCs. Receptors were obtained from a middle-aged man in good health and CMV-seronegative.

The chain recombines TRBV11-2 with TRBJ2-7; TRBD1 agrees at 7 bases. The CDR3 contains 16 residues. Germline loops: CDR1 SGHAT, CDR2 FQNNGV. Unmatched junction bases numbered 12, after V lost 5 bases and J lost 2 bases. CDR3 sequence: CASSPRDRDQPYEQYF. The CDR3 DNA reads as TGTGCCAGCAGCCCGCGAGACAGGGACCAGCCCTACGAGCAGTACTTC.

This clone was found once. This chain connects TRBV7-8 to TRBJ2-2, with 8 bases that match TRBD2. The CDR3 extends over 15 amino acids. Germline CDR1 and CDR2: SGHVS and FQNEAQ. V lost 3 bases, J lost 8 bases, and 8 bases stayed unmatched. The CDR3 DNA reads TGTGCCAGCAGCTTGCTAGCGGGTACGGTGGGGGAGCTGTTTTTT. Translation: CASSLLAGTVGELFF.

This chain links TRBV27 with TRBJ1-5, with a tentative D call TRBD1 (6 bases). CDR3 size: 16 residues. Per the germline V gene, CDR1 is MNHEY and CDR2 is SMNVEV (reference sequence). V lost 6 bases, J lost 0 bases, and 15 bases lay in between. The CDR3 DNA sequence: TGTGCCAGCAGCGTTTTGGGACACCCTAGCAATCAGCCCCAGCATTTT. Encoded protein: CASSVLGHPSNQPQHF.

This clone occurred a few times. V is TRBV28 and J is TRBJ1-1, with D possibly being TRBD1 (5 bases). Germline V lookup: CDR1 MDHEN, CDR2 SYDVKM. CDR3 length: 15 residues. The V end lost 6 bases, the J end lost 1 base, and 15 bases lay between the germline ends. The CDR3 DNA follows: TGTGCCAGCAGCGGTTATATTGGACAGAACACTGAAGCTTTCTTT. It specifies CASSGYIGQNTEAFF.

This chain uses TRBV7-2 with TRBJ2-7; tentatively, D is TRBD2 (7 bases). Germline values: CDR1 SGHTA, CDR2 FQGNSA. This CDR3 has 15 residues. Trimming stripped 6 bases from V and 2 bases from J, with 17 bases between. This chain's CDR3 is CASRGGRIDPYEQYF. The CDR3 bases are TGTGCCAGCAGGGGGGGGCGGATAGATCCCTACGAGCAGTACTTC.

This clone has a single count. The junction departs from germline at one end; a sequencing error may be responsible. This chain joins TRBV28 and TRBJ1-3; D is uncertain. Germline CDR1 reads MDHEN; CDR2 reads SYDVKM. CDR3 length equals 14 residues. CDR3 protein: CASSPGSSRNTIYF. The CDR3 nucleotides are TGTGCCAGCAGTCCGGGATCCTCTCGAAACACCATATATTTT. The variable domain in full, with the rest retrieved from reference TRBV28 and TRBJ1-3, is DVKVTQSSRYLVKRTGEKVFLECVQDMDHENMFWYRQDPGLGLRLIYFSYDVKMKEKGDIPEGYSVSREKKERFSLILESASTNQTSMYLCASSPGSSRNTIYFGEGSWLTVV.

This clone was detected once. The CDR3: CATSRELAGNYNEQFF. The CDR3 nucleotides read TGTGCCACCAGCAGAGAACTAGCGGGGAATTACAATGAGCAGTTCTTC. This chain connects TRBV15 to TRBJ2-1; 10 bases agree with TRBD2. After removal of 0 bases from V and 4 bases from J, the junction contained 3 bases not matched to a gene. This CDR3 spans 16 amino acids. Germline V gives CDR1 LNHNV, CDR2 YYDKDF (reference sequence). Filled out from reference TRBV15 and TRBJ2-1, the complete variable domain reads DAMVIQNPRYQVTQFGKPVTLSCSQTLNHNVMYWYQQKSSQAPKLLFHYYDKDFNNEADTPDNFQSRRPNTSFCFLDIRSPGLGDTAMYLCATSRELAGNYNEQFFGPGTRLTVL.

In regard to this clone: Other DNA variants within this sample encode the same CDR3. The CDR3, as DNA: TGCGCCAGCAGGACCGGACAGGGATGGACTGAAGCTTTCTTT. Translated, it gives CASRTGQGWTEAFF. The rearrangement joins TRBV10-2 to TRBJ1-1; 8 bases are shared with TRBD1. The CDR3 is 14 residues long. The trim removed 6 bases at V and 5 bases at J, leaving 8 bases unmatched. From germline, CDR1 is WSHSY and CDR2 SAAADI.

This clone appeared once. The chain has TRBV4-1 and TRBJ2-2; 9 bases agree with TRBD2. Germline loops: CDR1 MGHRA, CDR2 YSYEKL. The length of the CDR3 is 17 residues. The V gene end was trimmed by 1 base and the J gene end by 6 bases; junction bases not matched to a gene: 9. The CDR3: CASSQAPRREGAGELFF. Written as DNA, the CDR3 is TGCGCCAGCAGCCAAGCGCCCCGGCGGGAGGGTGCCGGGGAGCTGTTTTTT.

On this clone: In the same sample, other DNA sequences code for this CDR3. CDR3 region: CASSPGGGHYGYTF. Written as DNA, the CDR3 is TGCGCCAGCAGCCCGGGGGGAGGGCACTATGGCTACACCTTC. V is TRBV5-1 and J is TRBJ1-2; the D gene is possibly TRBD1 (5 bases). The CDR3 runs to 14 residues. V was cut by 4 bases and J by 3 bases, with 13 bases left in between. Germline values: CDR1 SGHRS, CDR2 YFSETQ.

The rearrangement uses TRBV19 and TRBJ1-2, with 9 bases matching TRBD1. The trim removed 5 bases at V and 4 bases at J, leaving 8 bases unmatched. The CDR3 totals 15 residues. Germline assignment: CDR1 LNHDA and CDR2 SQIVND (reference sequence). CDR3 bases: TGTGCCAGTAGTTTCCGGGACAGGGCCTTCTATGGCTACACCTTC. This gives the protein CASSFRDRAFYGYTF.

The V call is TRBV29-1, the J call TRBJ1-2, with a tentative D call TRBD1 (5 bases). The CDR3 has 10 residues. Per germline, CDR1 SQVTM and CDR2 ANQGSEA. V lost 3 bases and J lost 7, with 6 bases in between. The CDR3: CSVEGGGYTF. In nucleotides, the CDR3 is TGCAGCGTTGAGGGGGGTGGCTACACCTTC.

J is TRBJ2-3 and V is TRBV15; TRBD2 is a possible D gene (5 bases). With 6 bases removed from V and 0 bases from J, the gap between germline ends came to 10 bases. The CDR3 runs to 14 residues. CDR1 is LNHNV, CDR2 YYDKDF, per germline (reference sequence). This CDR3 is CATRAETSTDTQYF. Written as DNA, the CDR3 is TGTGCCACCAGAGCGGAGACTAGCACAGATACGCAGTATTTT. The whole variable domain, remainder taken from reference TRBV15 and TRBJ2-3, is DAMVIQNPRYQVTQFGKPVTLSCSQTLNHNVMYWYQQKSSQAPKLLFHYYDKDFNNEADTPDNFQSRRPNTSFCFLDIRSPGLGDTAMYLCATRAETSTDTQYFGPGTRLTVL.

The sample holds a few counts of this clone. The chain links TRBV4-1 to TRBJ2-7; TRBD1 is a possible D gene (7 bases). The V gene's germline CDR1 is MGHRA and CDR2 YSYEKL. The CDR3 is 14 residues long. V was clipped by 2 bases and J by 4 bases, with 12 bases between them. The CDR3 DNA follows: TGCGCCAGCAGCCAACAGACAGGGAGGTACGAGCAGTACTTC. Translating gives CASSQQTGRYEQYF.

By share of the sample, this clone is medium-sized. This sequence joins TRBV5-5 and TRBJ1-6, with a tentative D call TRBD1 (5 bases). From germline, CDR1 is SGHKS and CDR2 YYEKEE (reference sequence). Trimming cost V 4 bases and J 7 bases, with 18 bases left between them. The CDR3 is 16 amino acids. The DNA of the CDR3 is TGTGCCAGCAGCCCCGGGGGACTTATGGGGAATTCACCCCTCCACTTT. It encodes CASSPGGLMGNSPLHF.

This clone was seen a few times. The chain uses TRBV19 and TRBJ1-1; 7 nucleotides agree with TRBD1. The CDR3 contains 15 residues. Germline loops: CDR1 LNHDA, CDR2 SQIVND (reference sequence). V gave up 10 bases and J gave up 0 bases; unmatched junction bases: 11. CDR3 region: CATKSDRHMNTEAFF. CDR3 nucleotide sequence: TGTGCCACTAAATCGGACAGGCACATGAACACTGAAGCTTTCTTT. The variable domain in full, with the rest retrieved from reference TRBV19 and TRBJ1-1, is DGGITQSPKYLFRKEGQNVTLSCEQNLNHDAMYWYRQDPGQGLRLIYYSQIVNDFQKGDIAEGYSVSREKKESFPLTVTSAQKNPTAFYLCATKSDRHMNTEAFFGQGTRLTVV.

CDR3 coding DNA: TGTGCCAGCAGCTCGACAGGGTTCGCAGATACGCAGTATTTT. It codes for CASSSTGFADTQYF. The chain employs TRBV7-9 and TRBJ2-3; TRBD1 matches at 7 bases. The CDR3 length is 14 residues. With 4 bases clipped from V and 4 bases from J, the junction kept 5 bases outside the gene matches. CDR1 and CDR2 (germline): SEHNR, FQNEAQ (reference sequence).

The V gene is TRBV20-1, the J gene TRBJ2-7; D is unresolved. Trimming removed 6 bases from V and 5 bases from J, with 11 bases in between. The CDR3 is 11 amino acids. CDR1 is DFQATT, CDR2 SNEGSKA, per germline (reference sequence). Written as DNA, the CDR3 is TGCAGTGCCCTTCAACTGGACGAGCAGTACTTC. It codes for CSALQLDEQYF.

Concerning this clone itself: Other DNA sequences in this sample translate to the same CDR3. The rearrangement joins TRBV25-1 to TRBJ1-4, with 8 bases lining up with TRBD1. Germline CDR1 reads MGHDK; CDR2 reads SYGVNS. Germline trimming cut 4 bases from V and 4 bases from J; bases unmatched to any gene: 2. The CDR3 is 14 amino acids. CDR3 in amino acids: CASSADRGNEKLFF. The CDR3 DNA sequence: TGTGCCAGCAGTGCAGACAGGGGTAATGAAAAACTGTTTTTT.

The V call is TRBV7-2, the J call TRBJ2-1, with D perhaps TRBD1 (7 bases). The CDR3 is 16 amino acids. V gave up 0 bases and J gave up 6 bases, with 15 bases separating them. CDR1 and CDR2 (germline): SGHTA, FQGNSA. The CDR3 here is CASSLALTGRPNEQFF. The CDR3 nucleotides read TGTGCCAGCAGCTTAGCGTTGACAGGGAGGCCCAATGAGCAGTTCTTC. The whole variable domain, remainder taken from reference TRBV7-2 and TRBJ2-1, is GAGVSQSPSNKVTEKGKDVELRCDPISGHTALYWYRQSLGQGLEFLIYFQGNSAPDKSGLPSDRFSAERTGGSVSTLTIQRTQQEDSAVYLCASSLALTGRPNEQFFGPGTRLTVL.